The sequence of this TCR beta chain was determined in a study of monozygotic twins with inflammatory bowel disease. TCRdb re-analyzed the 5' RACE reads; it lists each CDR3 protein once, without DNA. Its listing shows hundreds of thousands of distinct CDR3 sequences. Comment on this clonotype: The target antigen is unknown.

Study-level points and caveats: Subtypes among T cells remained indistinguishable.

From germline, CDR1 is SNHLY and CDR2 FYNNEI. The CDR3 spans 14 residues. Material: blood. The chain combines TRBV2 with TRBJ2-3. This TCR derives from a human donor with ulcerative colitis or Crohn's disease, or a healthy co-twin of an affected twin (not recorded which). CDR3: CASSEWAFTDTQYF.